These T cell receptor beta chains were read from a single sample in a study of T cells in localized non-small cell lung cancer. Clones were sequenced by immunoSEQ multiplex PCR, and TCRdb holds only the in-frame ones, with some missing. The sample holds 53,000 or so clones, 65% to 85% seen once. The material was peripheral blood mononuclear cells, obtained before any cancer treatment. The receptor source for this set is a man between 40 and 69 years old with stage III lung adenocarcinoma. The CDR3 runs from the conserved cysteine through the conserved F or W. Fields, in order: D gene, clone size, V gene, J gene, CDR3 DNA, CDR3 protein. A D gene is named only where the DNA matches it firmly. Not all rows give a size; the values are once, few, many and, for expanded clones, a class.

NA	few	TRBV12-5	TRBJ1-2	TGTGCTAGTGCCCTAGATTTGGGCTACACCTTC	CASALDLGYTF
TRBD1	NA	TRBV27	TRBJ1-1	TGTGCCAGCAGTTTAAGGAGGGTGACAGGGAGGAACACTGAAGCTTTCTTT	CASSLRRVTGRNTEAFF
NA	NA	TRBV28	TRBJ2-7	TGTGCCAGTCAGGATTCCTACGAGCAGTACTTC	CASQDSYEQYF
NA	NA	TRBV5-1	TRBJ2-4	TGCGCCAGCAGCTCTGGCGGTTGGGCAAACATTCAGTACTTC	CASSSGGWANIQYF
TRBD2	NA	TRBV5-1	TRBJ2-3	TGCGCCAGCAGCTTGAGGGCTAGCGGGACCACAGATACGCAGTATTTT	CASSLRASGTTDTQYF
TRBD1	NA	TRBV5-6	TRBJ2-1	TGTGCCAGCAGCTGGACAGGGGTTGGGGAGCAGTTCTTC	CASSWTGVGEQFF
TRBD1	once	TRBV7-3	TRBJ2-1	TGTGCCAGCAGCACCGACAGGGGGAATGAGCAGTTCTTC	CASSTDRGNEQFF
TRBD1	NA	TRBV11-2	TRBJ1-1	TGTGCCAGCAGCTTAGACCCCGGGACAGGATGGACTGAAGCTTTCTTT	CASSLDPGTGWTEAFF
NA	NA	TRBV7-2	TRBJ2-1	TGTGCCAGCAGGGATCGGGGACGCTCCTACAATGAGCAGTTCTTC	CASRDRGRSYNEQFF
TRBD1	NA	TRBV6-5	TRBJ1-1	TGTGCCAGCAGTTACTCTCAAGGGACAGGGGGCACTGAAGCTTTCTTT	CASSYSQGTGGTEAFF
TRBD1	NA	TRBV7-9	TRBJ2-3	TGTGCCAGCAGCGCGACGGGACAGGGGGCAGATACGCAGTATTTT	CASSATGQGADTQYF
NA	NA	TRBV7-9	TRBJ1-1	TGTGCCAGCAGCCCCAGCGCAGACCTCACTGAAGCTTTCTTT	CASSPSADLTEAFF
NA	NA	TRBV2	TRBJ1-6	TGTGCCAGCAGAGGGACAACCGTTAATTCACCCCTCCACTTT	CASRGTTVNSPLHF
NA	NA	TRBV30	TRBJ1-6	TGTGCCTTATTTCCACACACTAGGCGATTAAATTCACCCCTCCACTTT	CALFPHTRRLNSPLHF
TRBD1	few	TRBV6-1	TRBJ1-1	TGTGCCAGCAGTGGTGGGACAGTGGGGAACACTGAAGCTTTCTTT	CASSGGTVGNTEAFF
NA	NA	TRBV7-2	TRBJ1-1	TGTGCCAGCAGCTTTGGTACGGACAGAATATCCACTGAAGCTTTCTTT	CASSFGTDRISTEAFF
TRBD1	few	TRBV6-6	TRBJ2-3	TGTGCCAGCAGTTATAGACAGGGGGAGACAGATACGCAGTATTTT	CASSYRQGETDTQYF
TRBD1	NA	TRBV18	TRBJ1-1	TGTGCCAGCTCACCAACCCTAACAGGGGGGCAAAACACTGAAGCTTTCTTT	CASSPTLTGGQNTEAFF
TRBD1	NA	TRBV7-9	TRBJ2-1	TGTGCCAGCAGCCAGGGACAGGGGGAATCCTACAATGAGCAGTTCTTC	CASSQGQGESYNEQFF
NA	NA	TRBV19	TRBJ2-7	TGTGCCAGTAGTACCGCCGGCTCCTACGAGCAGTACTTC	CASSTAGSYEQYF
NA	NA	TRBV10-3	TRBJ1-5	TGTGCCATCATGGAGGGTAGGAATCAGCCCCAGCATTTT	CAIMEGRNQPQHF
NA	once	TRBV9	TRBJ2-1	TGTGCCAGCAGCCCAGTCCTGGCCACTGGTGAGCAGTTCTTC	CASSPVLATGEQFF
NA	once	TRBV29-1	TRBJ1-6	TGCAGCGCCGGTGATGAAAATTCACCCCTCCACTTT	CSAGDENSPLHF
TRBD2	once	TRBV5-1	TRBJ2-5	TGCGCCAGCAGCGCTACTAGCGGGGGGGCGGGAGAGACCCAGTACTTC	CASSATSGGAGETQYF
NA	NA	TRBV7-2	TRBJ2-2	TGTGCCAGCAGCTTCGCACAGCCCCATTTTTCCGGGGAGCTGTTTTTT	CASSFAQPHFSGELFF
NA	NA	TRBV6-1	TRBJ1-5	TGTGCCAGCATCGGGACAAACCTTAGCAATCAGCCCCAGCATTTT	CASIGTNLSNQPQHF
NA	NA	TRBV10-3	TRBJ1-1	TGTGCCATCACGGGACTCGCAGGGGCTGAAGCTTTCTTT	CAITGLAGAEAFF
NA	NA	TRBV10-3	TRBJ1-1	TGTGCCATCAGTGAGGAGGGGGGCAACACTGAAGCTTTCTTT	CAISEEGGNTEAFF
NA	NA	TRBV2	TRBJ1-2	TGTGCCAGCAGGGGGGACCTAAACTATGGCTACACCTTC	CASRGDLNYGYTF
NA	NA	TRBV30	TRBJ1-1	TGTGCCTGGAGTGGAGGAGGGGAGACGGCTTTCTTT	CAWSGGGETAFF
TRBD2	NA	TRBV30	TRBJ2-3	TGTGCCTGGAGTGCGGGACTAGCGGGAGATACGCAGTATTTT	CAWSAGLAGDTQYF
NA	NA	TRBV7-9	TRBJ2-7	TGTGCCAGCAGCTTAGGCAGGGGCGAAGCGTACTTC	CASSLGRGEAYF
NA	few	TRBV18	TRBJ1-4	TGTGCCAGCTCACAACAGGGAGTTAATGAAAAACTGTTTTTT	CASSQQGVNEKLFF
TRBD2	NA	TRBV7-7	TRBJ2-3	TGTGCCAGCAGCCCAGGGACTAGCGGGGCGATAGATACGCAGTATTTT	CASSPGTSGAIDTQYF
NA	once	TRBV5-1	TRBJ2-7	TGCGCCAGCAGCTCTCAGGGGAACTACGAGCAGTACTTC	CASSSQGNYEQYF
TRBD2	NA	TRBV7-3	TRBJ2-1	TGTGCCAGCTCGCCGGGACTAGAGGGCAATGAGCAGTTCTTC	CASSPGLEGNEQFF
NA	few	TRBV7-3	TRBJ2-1	TGTGCCAGCAGCTCGCCGTCGGTCAATGAGCAGTTCTTC	CASSSPSVNEQFF
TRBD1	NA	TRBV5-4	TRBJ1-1	TGTGCCAGCAGCTATGGAGGACAGGGAGATACTGAAGCTTTCTTT	CASSYGGQGDTEAFF
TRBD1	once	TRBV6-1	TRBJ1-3	TGTGCCAGCACTGTAGACAGGGGGCCTGGAAACACCATATATTTT	CASTVDRGPGNTIYF
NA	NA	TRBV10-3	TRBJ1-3	TGTGCCATCAGTGAGAGAAACAGGCAGTCTGGAAACACCATATATTTT	CAISERNRQSGNTIYF
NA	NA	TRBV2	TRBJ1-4	TGTGCCAGCAGTGAGCCGGACAGCTGGTGGAAACTGTTTTTT	CASSEPDSWWKLFF
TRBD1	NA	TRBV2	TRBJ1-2	TGTGCCAGCAGTGACATCAGAGACAGGGAGGGGGGCTACACCTTC	CASSDIRDREGGYTF
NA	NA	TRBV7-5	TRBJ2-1	TGTGCACCTAGCTCGGGACTAGCGGGGAGAAGCTCCTACAATGAGCAGTTCTTC	CAPSSGLAGRSSYNEQFF
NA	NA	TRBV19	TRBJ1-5	TGTGCCAGTAGTGCCTACGTTAGCAATCAGCCCCAGCATTTT	CASSAYVSNQPQHF
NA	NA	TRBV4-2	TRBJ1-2	TGTGCCAGCAGCCAAGATTATCGGGGCGATGGCTACACCTTC	CASSQDYRGDGYTF
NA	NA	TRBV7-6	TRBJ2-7	TGTGCCAGCAGCTTGGGGGGACAGTTCTACGAGCAGTACTTC	CASSLGGQFYEQYF